This T cell receptor (beta chain) was documented in a study of monozygotic twins with inflammatory bowel disease. Per germline, CDR1 SGHRS and CDR2 YFSETQ. The CDR3 is 13 residues long. TCRdb reprocessed the 5' RACE reads and reports one entry per CDR3 protein, with no DNA. The sample includes some 400,000 distinct CDR3 sequences. Sequencing was done on a sample of blood. V and J are TRBV5-1 and TRBJ2-5; TCRdb outputs TRBD2, but without DNA this stays unchecked. The clonotype comes from a human donor with ulcerative colitis or Crohn's disease, or a healthy co-twin of an affected twin (not recorded which). The CDR3 sequence is CASSFIAEETQYF.